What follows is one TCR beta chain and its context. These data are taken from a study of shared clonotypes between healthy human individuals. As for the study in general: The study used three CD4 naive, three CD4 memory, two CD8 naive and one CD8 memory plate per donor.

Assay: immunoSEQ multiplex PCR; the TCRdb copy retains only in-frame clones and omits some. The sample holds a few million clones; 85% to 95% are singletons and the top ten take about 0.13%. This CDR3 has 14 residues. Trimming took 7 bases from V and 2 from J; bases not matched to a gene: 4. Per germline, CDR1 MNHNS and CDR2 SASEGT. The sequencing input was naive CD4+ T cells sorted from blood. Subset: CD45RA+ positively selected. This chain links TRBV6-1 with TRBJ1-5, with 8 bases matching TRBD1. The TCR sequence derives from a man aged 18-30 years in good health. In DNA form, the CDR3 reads TGTGCCAGCAACCCGACAGGGGGCAATCAGCCCCAGCATTTT. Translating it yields CASNPTGGNQPQHF.